This T cell receptor beta chain is drawn from a study of OX40 agonist ivuxolimab in advanced cancers. Background on the study: The group had a mean age of about 65 years, ranged from about 23 to 79, and was 80% to 90% male.

Study-wide findings and caveats: What antigens the expanded peripheral T cells recognized was never established. There were, on average, more expanded clones in CD8+ T cells than in CD4+.

The germline gives CDR1 MNHNY, CDR2 SVGAGI (reference sequence). Trimming cost V 6 bases and J 5 bases; bases outside gene matches: 8. The CDR3 consists of 14 residues. Sequenced by immunoSEQ multiplex PCR; TCRdb stores in-frame clones only, minus some. In the table there are about 43,000 clones, about 86% of which are singletons. Notes on this clone: Its antigen is currently unknown.

The clonotype originates from an adult with an advanced solid tumor such as melanoma, head and neck, liver or kidney cancer. This sample comprised CD4+ or CD8+ T cells sorted from blood, obtained in a trial of the OX40 agonist ivuxolimab. The V call is TRBV6-6, the J call TRBJ1-2, with 8 bases matching TRBD1. DNA of the CDR3: TGTGCCAGCAGCCCCGACAGGGGCGGATATGGCTACACCTTC. Protein sequence: CASSPDRGGYGYTF.